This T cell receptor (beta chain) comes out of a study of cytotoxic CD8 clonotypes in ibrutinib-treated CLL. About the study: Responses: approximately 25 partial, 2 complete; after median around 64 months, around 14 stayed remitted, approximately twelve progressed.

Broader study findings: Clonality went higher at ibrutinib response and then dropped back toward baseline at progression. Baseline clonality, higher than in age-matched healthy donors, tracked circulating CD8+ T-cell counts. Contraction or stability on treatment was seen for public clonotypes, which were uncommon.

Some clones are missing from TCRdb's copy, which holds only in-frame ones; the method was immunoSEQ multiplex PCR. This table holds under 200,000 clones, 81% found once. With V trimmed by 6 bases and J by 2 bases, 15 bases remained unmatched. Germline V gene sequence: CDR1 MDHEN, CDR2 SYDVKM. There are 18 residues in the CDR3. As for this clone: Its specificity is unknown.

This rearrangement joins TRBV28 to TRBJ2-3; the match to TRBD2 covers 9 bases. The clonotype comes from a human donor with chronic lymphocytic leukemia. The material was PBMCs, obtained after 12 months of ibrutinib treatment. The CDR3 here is CASSRNLGREGLTDTQYF. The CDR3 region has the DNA TGTGCCAGCAGCCGAAACCTTGGGCGGGAGGGCCTCACAGATACGCAGTATTTT.